Listed here are 22 T cell receptor beta chains from one sample, sequenced in a study of beta chain features in type 1 diabetes. Notes on the study in general: Across all four CD4+ subsets, people with type 1 diabetes showed modestly shorter TCRB CDR3s.

Since all of the isolated RNA was reverse transcribed, expressed TCRB transcripts were what got sequenced. This table comes from immunoSEQ multiplex PCR, and its TCRdb copy is limited to in-frame clones, with some not included. The sample carries about 640,000 clones, 12% recorded once. Antigens for these TCRs are unknown. The specimen sequenced was naive CD4+ T cells from blood. These receptors were collected from a man aged 25-45 years with type 1 diabetes.

Only a few counts were recorded for this clone. This chain links TRBV9 with TRBJ1-3, with D maybe TRBD1 (5 bases). V was clipped by 3 bases and J by 1 base, with 11 bases between them. The CDR3 runs 15 residues. Per the germline V gene, CDR1 is SGDLS and CDR2 is YYNGEE. The CDR3 spells CASSGGGLSGNTIYF. The CDR3, as DNA: TGTGCCAGCAGCGGTGGGGGACTATCTGGAAACACCATATATTTT. The entire variable domain, with the rest obtained from reference TRBV9 and TRBJ1-3, is as follows: DSGVTQTPKHLITATGQRVTLRCSPRSGDLSVYWYQQSLDQGLQFLIQYYNGEERAKGNILERFSAQQFPDLHSELNLSSLELGDSALYFCASSGGGLSGNTIYFGEGSWLTVV.

This clone occurred a few times. This sequence joins TRBV21-1 and TRBJ1-5; the table's D call TRBD1 went unverified against the DNA. TRBV21-1 constitutes a pseudogene. This CDR3 contains 17 residues. In DNA, the CDR3 is TGTGCCAGCAGCGCCGACAGGGGCATGTGCAGCAATCAGCCCCAGCATTTT. Its translation: CASSADRGMCSNQPQHF.

The chain is built from TRBV14 and TRBJ1-6, with D uncertain. CDR3 length: 14 residues. The V gene's germline CDR1 is SGHDN and CDR2 FVKESK. V was shortened by 4 bases and J by 7 bases, with 11 bases between the two germline ends. CDR3: CASSPMGGNSPLHF. The CDR3 region has the DNA TGTGCCAGCAGCCCGATGGGTGGGAATTCACCCCTCCACTTT.

This clone was picked up a small number of times. The genes are TRBV18 and TRBJ2-5, with D perhaps TRBD2 (5 bases). CDR3 length equals 12 residues. Trimming took off 6 bases at V and 13 bases at J, with 18 bases between the two ends. The germline V gene encodes CDR1 KGHSH and CDR2 LQKENI. The CDR3 protein is CASSPLRRPWYF. CDR3 in DNA: TGTGCCAGCTCCCCCCTCAGGAGGCCGTGGTACTTC.

This clone was detected a few times. The gene calls are TRBV28 and TRBJ2-3; possibly TRBD1 for D (5 bases). Per germline, CDR1 MDHEN and CDR2 SYDVKM. The CDR3 extends over 14 amino acids. V shed 4 bases and J shed 3 bases, with 11 bases lying between them. The CDR3 nucleotides are TGTGCCAGCAGTTCTCAGGGTGGGACAGATACGCAGTATTTT. This translates into CASSSQGGTDTQYF.

This clone occurred a few times. The CDR3 DNA reads TGCGCCAGCAGCTACGGGACTAGCGGGGGACACTCCTACAATGAGCAGTTCTTC. Its translation: CASSYGTSGGHSYNEQFF. The chain is built from TRBV5-1 and TRBJ2-1; 14 nucleotides align to TRBD2. The germline CDR1 and CDR2 sequences are SGHRS and YFSETQ. V gave up 3 bases and J gave up 0 bases; unmatched junction bases: 5. The CDR3 length is 18 residues. Together with reference TRBV5-1 and TRBJ2-1, the CDR3 gives the full variable domain: KAGVTQTPRYLIKTRGQQVTLSCSPISGHRSVSWYQQTPGQGLQFLFEYFSETQRNKGNFPGRFSGRQFSNSRSEMNVSTLELGDSALYLCASSYGTSGGHSYNEQFFGPGTRLTVL.

This clone came up a few times. The rearrangement links TRBV4-3 to TRBJ2-1; either TRBD1 or TRBD2 may fit D (5 bases each). V was clipped by 3 bases and J by 5 bases, with 17 bases between them. CDR1 is LGHNA and CDR2 is YSLEER in the germline V gene. The CDR3 has 16 amino acids. CDR3 DNA sequence: TGCGCCAGCAGCCAGGACTTCGGACATACTGACAATGAGCAGTTCTTC. This codes for CASSQDFGHTDNEQFF.

This sequence joins TRBV18 and TRBJ2-7; D may match TRBD1 or TRBD2 (5 bases each). CDR1 and CDR2 (germline): KGHSH, LQKENI. The CDR3 length is 16 residues. V lost 4 bases and J 6 bases, leaving 22 bases between the germline ends. CDR3 nucleotide sequence: TGTGCCAGCTCACGACCACATCTGGGACCTTCGAGCGAGCAGTACTTC. It yields the protein CASSRPHLGPSSEQYF. Complete variable domain (other parts from reference TRBV18 and TRBJ2-7): NAGVMQNPRHLVRRRGQEARLRCSPMKGHSHVYWYRQLPEEGLKFMVYLQKENIIDESGMPKERFSAEFPKEGPSILRIQQVVRGDSAAYFCASSRPHLGPSSEQYFGPGTRLTVT.

This clone appeared a few times. The CDR3 sequence: CASSWGTSATDTQYF. For the CDR3, the DNA is TGTGCCAGCAGCTGGGGGACTAGCGCCACAGATACGCAGTATTTT. The rearrangement links TRBV5-4 to TRBJ2-3; 10 nucleotides align to TRBD2. The CDR3 is made up of 15 amino acids. Germline V gives CDR1 SGHNT, CDR2 YYREEE (reference sequence). V dropped 3 bases and J dropped 2; count of bases not matched to a gene: 3.

The chain uses TRBV7-6 and TRBJ1-5; tentatively, D is TRBD1 (5 bases). CDR1 and CDR2 (germline): SGHVS, FNYEAQ. V was shortened by 5 bases and J by 0 bases, with 11 bases between the two germline ends. The CDR3 has 15 residues. CDR3 DNA: TGTGCCAGCAGCCCCGGGACTTATAGCAATCAGCCCCAGCATTTT. This translates into CASSPGTYSNQPQHF. Full variable domain (outside the CDR3, taken from reference TRBV7-6 and TRBJ1-5): GAGVSQSPRYKVTKRGQDVALRCDPISGHVSLYWYRQALGQGPEFLTYFNYEAQQDKSGLPNDRFSAERPEGSISTLTIQRTEQRDSAMYRCASSPGTYSNQPQHFGDGTRLSIL.

This chain links TRBV2 with TRBJ1-3; a weak D match, TRBD1 (6 bases). From germline, CDR1 is SNHLY and CDR2 FYNNEI. The CDR3 has 14 amino acids. The V end was cut by 6 bases, the J end by 3 bases, with 12 bases between. The CDR3 sequence is CASSLQGGGNTIYF. The CDR3 DNA sequence: TGTGCCAGCAGCCTACAGGGAGGTGGAAACACCATATATTTT.

The chain links TRBV5-4 to TRBJ1-5, with 7 positions matching TRBD1. V lost 4 bases, J lost 3 bases, and 4 bases stayed unmatched. Germline lookup yields CDR1 SGHNT and CDR2 YYREEE (reference sequence). The CDR3 is 14 residues long. The CDR3 coding sequence is TGTGCCAGCAGCATCGACAGGGCCAATCAGCCCCAGCATTTT. Translation: CASSIDRANQPQHF. Based on the CDR3 plus reference TRBV5-4 and TRBJ1-5, the full variable domain is ETGVTQSPTHLIKTRGQQVTLRCSSQSGHNTVSWYQQALGQGPQFIFQYYREEENGRGNFPPRFSGLQFPNYSSELNVNALELDDSALYLCASSIDRANQPQHFGDGTRLSIL.

The gene calls are TRBV11-3 and TRBJ2-4; tentative D call: TRBD2 (7 bases). Germline CDR1 reads SGHNT; CDR2 reads YENEEA. V was trimmed by 3 bases and J by 8 bases, leaving 17 bases between them. The CDR3 extends over 15 amino acids. As DNA, the CDR3 is TGTGCCAGCAGCTTGACATCCGGGGGGCCAGACATTCAGTACTTC. Translation gives CASSLTSGGPDIQYF.

This clone was found a few times. Written as DNA, the CDR3 is TGTGCCAGCTCACCACCGGGGGCGGTGTACGAGCAGTACTTC. Its translation is CASSPPGAVYEQYF. The chain recombines TRBV18 with TRBJ2-7, with D perhaps TRBD1 (6 bases). Germline V gives CDR1 KGHSH, CDR2 LQKENI. Trimming cost V 0 bases and J 4 bases, with 10 bases left between them. The CDR3 sequence is 14 residues long.

The chain's CDR3 is CASSMTVNYGEQYF. The CDR3 DNA sequence: TGTGCCAGTAGTATGACAGTAAACTACGGGGAGCAGTACTTC. This chain links TRBV19 with TRBJ2-7; D might be TRBD1 (5 bases). Per germline, CDR1 LNHDA and CDR2 SQIVND (reference sequence). This CDR3 is built from 14 residues. V dropped 3 bases and J dropped 7 bases, with 16 bases sitting between them.

The V call is TRBV7-9, the J call TRBJ1-1; D may be TRBD1 (5 bases). The CDR3 contains 14 residues. CDR1 and CDR2 (germline): SEHNR, FQNEAQ (reference sequence). Between the trimmed V and J ends, which lost 5 bases and 6 bases, there was a span of 16 bases. CDR3 sequence reads: CASSARGGAAEAFF. The DNA for the CDR3 is TGTGCCAGCAGCGCTAGAGGAGGGGCAGCTGAAGCTTTCTTT.

This clone was observed a few times. The CDR3: CASSLAGRAGANVLTF. CDR3 DNA: TGTGCCAGCAGCTTAGCGGGCAGGGCTGGGGCCAACGTCCTGACTTTC. The rearrangement joins TRBV7-9 to TRBJ2-6; TRBD1 might be the D (5 bases). Deletions cut 0 bases from V and 2 bases from J, with 8 bases between. The CDR3 contains 16 residues. The V gene's germline CDR1 is SEHNR and CDR2 FQNEAQ (reference sequence).

V is TRBV27 and J is TRBJ1-5, with a tentative D call TRBD1 (6 bases). The length of the CDR3 is 14 residues. Germline V gives CDR1 MNHEY, CDR2 SMNVEV (reference sequence). Trimming left V 2 bases short and J 6 bases short, with 11 bases between. DNA for the CDR3: TGTGCCAGCAGTTTAATAGGGGGAGGTCAGCCCCAGCATTTT. Amino acids: CASSLIGGGQPQHF.

This clone turned up a few times. The V and J genes are TRBV5-1 and TRBJ2-1; TRBD2 aligns across 11 bases. V dropped 0 bases and J dropped 7; count of bases not matched to a gene: 3. The germline gives CDR1 SGHRS, CDR2 YFSETQ. The CDR3 totals 15 residues. CDR3 coding DNA: TGCGCCAGCAGCTTGGGACTAGCGGGGCTTAATGAGCAGTTCTTC. Protein sequence: CASSLGLAGLNEQFF.

This clone was observed a few times. The CDR3 DNA reads TGTGCCAGCAGTTACTCACTAGCGGGGGGCAACTACGAGCAGTACTTC. Amino acids: CASSYSLAGGNYEQYF. The rearrangement joins TRBV6-5 to TRBJ2-7, with 12 bases that match TRBD2. From germline, CDR1 is MNHEY and CDR2 SVGAGI. There are 16 residues in the CDR3. The J segment lost 3 bases and the V segment lost 0 bases, leaving 3 bases of the junction unmatched.

This clone showed up just a few times. The chain joins TRBV6-5 to TRBJ1-1; D is ambiguous. V lost 6 bases and J 7 bases, leaving 15 bases between the germline ends. This CDR3 has 13 amino acids. The germline CDR1 and CDR2 sequences are MNHEY and SVGAGI. CDR3 coding DNA: TGTGCCAGCAGCGATAGCAATACAATTGAAGCTTTCTTT. It is translated as CASSDSNTIEAFF.

The chain combines TRBV6-1 with TRBJ2-7, with a tentative D call TRBD2 (6 bases). Trimming shortened V by 4 bases and J by 0 bases, and 16 bases separated the two germline ends. CDR1 is MNHNS and CDR2 is SASEGT in the germline V gene. The CDR3 loop spans 16 amino acids. CDR3 protein: CASSVGRTLNSYEQYF. In DNA, the CDR3 is TGTGCCAGCAGTGTGGGGAGGACACTAAACTCCTACGAGCAGTACTTC.